This TCR beta chain was captured in a study of OX40 agonist ivuxolimab in advanced cancers. Assay: immunoSEQ multiplex PCR; the TCRdb copy retains only in-frame clones and omits some. Here the sample spans over 85,000 clones, 85% to 95% being singletons. This clone has a single count. CDR3 length equals 17 residues. V was shortened by 3 bases and J by 3 bases, with 18 bases between the two germline ends. The germline V gene has CDR1 SGHTA and CDR2 FQGNSA. Source: CD4+ or CD8+ T cells sorted from blood, taken in a trial of the OX40 agonist ivuxolimab. The sequence derives from an adult with an advanced solid tumor such as melanoma, head and neck, liver or kidney cancer. The chain links TRBV7-2 to TRBJ1-5; D is perhaps TRBD1 (5 bases). Here the CDR3 reads CASSFLSPGAYNQPQHF. In DNA form, the CDR3 reads TGTGCCAGCAGCTTTTTATCTCCCGGGGCCTACAATCAGCCCCAGCATTTT.